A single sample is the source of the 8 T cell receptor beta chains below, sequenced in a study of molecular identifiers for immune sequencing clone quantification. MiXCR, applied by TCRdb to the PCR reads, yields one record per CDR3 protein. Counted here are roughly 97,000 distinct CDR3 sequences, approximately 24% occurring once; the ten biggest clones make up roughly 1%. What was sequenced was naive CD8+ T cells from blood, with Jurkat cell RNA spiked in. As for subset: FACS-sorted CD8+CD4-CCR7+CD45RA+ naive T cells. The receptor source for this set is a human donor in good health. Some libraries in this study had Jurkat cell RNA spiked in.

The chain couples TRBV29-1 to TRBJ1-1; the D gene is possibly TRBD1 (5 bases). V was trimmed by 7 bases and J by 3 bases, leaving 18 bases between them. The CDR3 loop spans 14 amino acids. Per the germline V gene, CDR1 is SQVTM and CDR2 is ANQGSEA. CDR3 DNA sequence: TGCAGCGGGAGCAGGGTCAGGATAGACACTGAAGCTTTCTTT. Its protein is CSGSRVRIDTEAFF. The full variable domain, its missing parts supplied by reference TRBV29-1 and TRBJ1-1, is SAVISQKPSRDICQRGTSLTIQCQVDSQVTMMFWYRQQPGQSLTLIATANQGSEATYESGFVIDKFPISRPNLTFSTLTVSNMSPEDSSIYLCSGSRVRIDTEAFFGQGTRLTVV.

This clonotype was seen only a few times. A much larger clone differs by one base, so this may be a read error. CDR3 protein: CASSHIGSGRTEETQYF. In nucleotides, the CDR3 is TGCGCCAGCAGCCACATAGGTAGCGGGAGGACCGAAGAGACCCAGTACTTC. The V call is TRBV5-1, the J call TRBJ2-5; TRBD2 matches 10 bases. This CDR3 region has 17 residues. Per germline, CDR1 SGHRS and CDR2 YFSETQ. Trimming removed 4 bases from V and 3 bases from J; junction bases left unmatched: 12.

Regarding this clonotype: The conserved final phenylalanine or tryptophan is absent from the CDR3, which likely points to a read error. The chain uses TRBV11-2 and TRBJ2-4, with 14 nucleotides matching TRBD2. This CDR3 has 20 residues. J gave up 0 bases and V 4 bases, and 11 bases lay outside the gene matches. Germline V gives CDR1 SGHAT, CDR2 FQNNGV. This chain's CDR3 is CASSSGTGTSGSLAKNIQYY. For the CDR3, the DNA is TGTGCCAGCAGCTCAGGAACCGGGACTAGCGGGAGTTTAGCCAAAAACATTCAGTACTAC.

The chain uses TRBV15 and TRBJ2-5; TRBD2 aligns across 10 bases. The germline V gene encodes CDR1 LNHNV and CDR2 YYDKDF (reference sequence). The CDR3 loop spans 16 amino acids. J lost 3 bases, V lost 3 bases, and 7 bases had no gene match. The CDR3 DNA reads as TGTGCCACCAGCAGTGATATCGGGACTAGCGAAGAGACCCAGTACTTC. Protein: CATSSDIGTSEETQYF. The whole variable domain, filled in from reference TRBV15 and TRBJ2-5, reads DAMVIQNPRYQVTQFGKPVTLSCSQTLNHNVMYWYQQKSSQAPKLLFHYYDKDFNNEADTPDNFQSRRPNTSFCFLDIRSPGLGDTAMYLCATSSDIGTSEETQYFGPGTRLLVL.

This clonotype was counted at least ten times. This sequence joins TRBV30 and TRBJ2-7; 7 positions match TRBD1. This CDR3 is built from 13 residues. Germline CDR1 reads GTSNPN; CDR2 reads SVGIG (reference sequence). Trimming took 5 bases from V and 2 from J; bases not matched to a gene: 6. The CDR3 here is CAWDHGTAYEQYF. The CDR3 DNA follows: TGTGCCTGGGATCACGGGACAGCCTACGAGCAGTACTTC.

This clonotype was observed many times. The CDR3, as DNA: TGCGCCAGCAGCCAAGATACAGGGGACAACTATGGCTACACCTTC. Translation: CASSQDTGDNYGYTF. The V gene is TRBV4-3, the J gene TRBJ1-2; 7 nucleotides match TRBD1. CDR1 is LGHNA, CDR2 YSLEER, per germline. Losses at the gene ends were 0 bases for V and 2 bases for J; bases not matched to a gene: 3. This CDR3 is 15 amino acids long.

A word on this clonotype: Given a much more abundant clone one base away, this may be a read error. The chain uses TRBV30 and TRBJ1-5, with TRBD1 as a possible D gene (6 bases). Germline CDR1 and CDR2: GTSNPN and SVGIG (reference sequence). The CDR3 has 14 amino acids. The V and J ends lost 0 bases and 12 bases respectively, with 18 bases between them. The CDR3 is CAWSVRDKPCSQHF. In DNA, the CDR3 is TGTGCCTGGAGTGTACGGGACAAGCCATGTAGCCAGCATTTT. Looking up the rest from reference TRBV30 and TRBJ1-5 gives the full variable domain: SQTIHQWPATLVQPVGSPLSLECTVEGTSNPNLYWYRQAAGRGLQLLFYSVGIGQISSEVPQNLSASRPQDRQFILSSKKLLLSDSGFYLCAWSVRDKPCSQHFGDGTRLSIL.

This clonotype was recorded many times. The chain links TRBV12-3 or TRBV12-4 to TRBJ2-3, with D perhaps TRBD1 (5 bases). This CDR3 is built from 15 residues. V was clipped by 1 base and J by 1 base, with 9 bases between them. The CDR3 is CASSLGGVGTDTQYF. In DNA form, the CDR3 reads TGTGCCAGCAGTTTAGGGGGCGTAGGCACAGATACGCAGTATTTT.